This is a list of T cell receptor beta chains from one sample in a study of blood T cell repertoires in COVID-19. Assay: immunoSEQ multiplex PCR; the TCRdb copy retains only in-frame clones and omits some. Here the sample spans fewer than 100,000 clones, over 75% being singletons. Sequences were obtained from peripheral blood. The receptors shown here come from a man aged 50 to 60 with COVID-19, enrolled during active disease. Both conserved end residues are part of each CDR3. Each record gives: V gene, J gene, D gene, clone size, CDR3 protein, CDR3 DNA. A D gene is named only where the DNA matches it firmly. The size of a clone is reported for some rows only, either as once, few or many, or as a class for expanded clones.

>TRBV5-1|TRBJ2-2|-|-
CASSLVGRGTTGELFF
TGCGCCAGCAGCTTGGTTGGCAGGGGTACCACCGGGGAGCTGTTTTTT
>TRBV9|TRBJ2-7|-|-
CASSATGGLHDEQYF
TGTGCCAGCAGCGCAACCGGGGGGCTCCACGACGAGCAGTACTTC
>TRBV14|TRBJ1-1|-|few
CASSQGVSWAFF
TGTGCCAGCAGCCAAGGAGTGAGCTGGGCTTTCTTT
>TRBV5-4|TRBJ2-5|-|-
CASSLDPRGTSQETQYF
TGTGCCAGCAGCTTGGACCCCCGGGGGACCTCACAAGAGACCCAGTACTTC
>TRBV5-6|TRBJ1-5|TRBD1|-
CASSFGTGGTQPQHF
TGTGCCAGCAGCTTCGGGACAGGGGGCACTCAGCCCCAGCATTTT
>TRBV19|TRBJ2-2|-|-
CASSIDADWGTGELFF
TGTGCCAGTAGTATAGATGCGGACTGGGGAACCGGGGAGCTGTTTTTT
>TRBV5-1|TRBJ1-2|-|-
CASRPTGLNIGGYTF
TGCGCCAGCAGACCGACAGGCCTCAATATTGGTGGCTACACCTTC
>TRBV24-1|TRBJ2-7|TRBD1|-
CATSDAGQGKRNEQYF
TGTGCCACCAGTGATGCCGGACAGGGGAAGAGAAACGAGCAGTACTTC
>TRBV7-3|TRBJ2-3|TRBD2|-
CASSSRLAGGSDTQYF
TGTGCCAGCAGCTCCAGACTAGCGGGAGGCTCAGATACGCAGTATTTT
>TRBV30|TRBJ1-5|-|-
CAWSRGTDSNQPQHF
TGTGCCTGGAGCCGCGGGACGGATAGCAATCAGCCCCAGCATTTT
>TRBV4-3|TRBJ2-1|TRBD2|-
CASSQDAAGVDFEQFF
TGCGCCAGCAGCCAAGATGCAGCGGGAGTGGATTTTGAGCAGTTCTTC
>TRBV5-8|TRBJ2-5|-|-
CASSSPIDSIGWETQYF
TGTGCCAGCAGCTCCCCAATCGACTCGATCGGTTGGGAGACCCAGTACTTC
>TRBV6-2/TRBV6-3|TRBJ2-7|TRBD2|once
CASSYSGFSGKAYEQYF
TGTGCCAGCAGTTACTCCGGGTTTAGCGGGAAGGCCTACGAGCAGTACTTC
>TRBV19|TRBJ2-5|TRBD1|once
CASSIGTGAVGETQYF
TGTGCCAGTAGTATAGGGACAGGGGCCGTGGGAGAGACCCAGTACTTC
>TRBV7-8|TRBJ1-5|-|-
CASSLGGRGNQPQHF
TGTGCCAGCAGCTTGGGGGGGCGTGGCAATCAGCCCCAGCATTTT
>TRBV3-1/TRBV3-2|TRBJ1-1|-|-
CASSQDYRGNTEAFF
TGTGCCAGCAGCCAAGATTACCGGGGGAACACTGAAGCTTTCTTT
>TRBV15|TRBJ2-4|-|-
CATTSQADSAKNIQYF
TGTGCCACCACTAGCCAGGCTGACTCAGCCAAAAACATTCAGTACTTC
>TRBV7-2|TRBJ1-4|-|few
CASSLGPLNEKLFF
TGTGCCAGCAGCTTGGGGCCCCTTAATGAAAAACTGTTTTTT
>TRBV5-1|TRBJ2-2|-|medium-sized
CASSLTINTGELFF
TGCGCCAGCAGCTTGACTATTAACACCGGGGAGCTGTTTTTT